These T cell receptor beta chains were read from a single sample in a study of breast tumors, draining lymph nodes, adjacent tissues. TCRdb reprocessed the multiplex PCR reads with MiXCR, giving one entry per CDR3 protein. The repertoire holds 200,000 to 300,000 distinct CDR3 sequences, with over 30% as singletons. The sample consisted of axillary lymph node tissue. These receptors came from a female donor with breast cancer. Some clones in this sample may be carry-over from other donors' samples. Both conserved end residues are part of each CDR3. A D gene is named only where the DNA matches it firmly. Not every row has a clone size; where given, it reads once, few, many or a size class.

CDR3nt: TGCAGCGTTGTTTTACCCCACAACAATGAGCAGTTCTTC
CDR3aa: CSVVLPHNNEQFF
v_gene: TRBV29-1
abundance: many
d_gene: .
len: 13
j_gene: TRBJ2-1

CDR3nt: TGTGCCAGCAGCCAAGCAGGAGGTGGGAGAGAGTTCAATTTT
CDR3aa: CASSQAGGGREFNF
v_gene: TRBV4-2
abundance: many
d_gene: .
len: 14
j_gene: TRBJ1-4

CDR3nt: TGCAGTGCTAGGGGTCTAGCGGGAATGATCACCTACAATGAGCAGTTCTTC
CDR3aa: CSARGLAGMITYNEQFF
v_gene: TRBV20-1
abundance: many
d_gene: TRBD2
len: 17
j_gene: TRBJ2-1

CDR3nt: TGCAGTGCTATCCCCAGCAGGTTCAACACCGGGGAGCTGTCTTTT
CDR3aa: CSAIPSRFNTGELSF
v_gene: TRBV20-1
abundance: .
d_gene: .
len: 15
j_gene: TRBJ2-2

CDR3nt: TGTGCCACCAGCAGATTGAGCAGGGTCGGGGATGAAAAACTGTTTTTT
CDR3aa: CATSRLSRVGDEKLFF
v_gene: TRBV15
abundance: medium-sized
d_gene: .
len: 16
j_gene: TRBJ1-4

CDR3nt: TGTGCCAGCAGTGAAGCCGCGGACCGGGAGAATGAGCAGTTCTTC
CDR3aa: CASSEAADRENEQFF
v_gene: TRBV6-1
abundance: many
d_gene: .
len: 15
j_gene: TRBJ2-1

CDR3nt: TGTGCCAGTAGCGACTCGGGACTAAGCACAGATACGCAGTATTTT
CDR3aa: CASSDSGLSTDTQYF
v_gene: TRBV19
abundance: many
d_gene: TRBD2
len: 15
j_gene: TRBJ2-3

CDR3nt: TGTGCCAGCAGTCCTATCCGGACTATCGGGGAGGCGGATACGCAGTATTTT
CDR3aa: CASSPIRTIGEADTQYF
v_gene: TRBV6-5
abundance: .
d_gene: .
len: 17
j_gene: TRBJ2-3

CDR3nt: TGTGCCAGCAGTTCCGGGACTAGCGGGAGGGCTGGTAGTCGAACAGATACGCAGTATTTT
CDR3aa: CASSSGTSGRAGSRTDTQYF
v_gene: TRBV7-2
abundance: .
d_gene: TRBD2
len: 20
j_gene: TRBJ2-3

CDR3nt: TGTGCCACCAGCAGAGATCGGGGGAACTCTGGAAACACCATATATTTT
CDR3aa: CATSRDRGNSGNTIYF
v_gene: TRBV15
abundance: many
d_gene: .
len: 16
j_gene: TRBJ1-3

CDR3nt: TGTGCCAGCAGCTCCCTTTACAGGGGCAATGAGCAGTTCTTC
CDR3aa: CASSSLYRGNEQFF
v_gene: TRBV7-6
abundance: many
d_gene: TRBD1
len: 14
j_gene: TRBJ2-1

CDR3nt: TGCAGCGCGGGACAGAACTATGGCAGATCAACCTATGGCTACACCTTC
CDR3aa: CSAGQNYGRSTYGYTF
v_gene: TRBV29-1
abundance: .
d_gene: TRBD1
len: 16
j_gene: TRBJ1-2

CDR3nt: TGCGCCAGCAGCCCTCCCAACGGGGAGCTGTTTTTT
CDR3aa: CASSPPNGELFF
v_gene: TRBV18
abundance: many
d_gene: .
len: 12
j_gene: TRBJ2-2

CDR3nt: TGTGCCAGCAGCTTCGCAGGGGGACAGGGCTACGAGCAGTACTTC
CDR3aa: CASSFAGGQGYEQYF
v_gene: TRBV7-3
abundance: many
d_gene: TRBD1
len: 15
j_gene: TRBJ2-7

CDR3nt: TGTGCCAGCAGTTCCGGGACTAGCGGGAGGGGAGGCGGGGAGCTGTTTTTT
CDR3aa: CASSSGTSGRGGGELFF
v_gene: TRBV12-3/TRBV12-4
abundance: many
d_gene: TRBD2
len: 17
j_gene: TRBJ2-2

CDR3nt: TGTGCCAGCGAAGGGTTCCGGTCCTCTTACAATGAGCAGTTCTTC
CDR3aa: CASEGFRSSYNEQFF
v_gene: TRBV5-6
abundance: many
d_gene: .
len: 15
j_gene: TRBJ2-1

CDR3nt: TGCAGTAGCGTCAAGTTCTCTGGGGCCAACGTCCTGACTTTC
CDR3aa: CSSVKFSGANVLTF
v_gene: TRBV20-1
abundance: many
d_gene: .
len: 14
j_gene: TRBJ2-6

CDR3nt: TGTGCCATCAGATATCAGGGGACATTAGGCTATGGCTACACCTTC
CDR3aa: CAIRYQGTLGYGYTF
v_gene: TRBV10-3
abundance: many
d_gene: .
len: 15
j_gene: TRBJ1-2

CDR3nt: TGTGCCAGCTCACGGCCCCTAGCGGGAGGGTTGGAGACCCAGTACTTC
CDR3aa: CASSRPLAGGLETQYF
v_gene: TRBV18
abundance: .
d_gene: TRBD2
len: 16
j_gene: TRBJ2-5

CDR3nt: TGCAGTGCCGAGGACAGGGTAAGGACTGAAGCTTTCTTT
CDR3aa: CSAEDRVRTEAFF
v_gene: TRBV20-1
abundance: few
d_gene: TRBD1
len: 13
j_gene: TRBJ1-1

CDR3nt: TGTGCCAGCAGCTTGGGGTCCATGAACACTGAAGCTTTCTTT
CDR3aa: CASSLGSMNTEAFF
v_gene: TRBV5-5
abundance: few
d_gene: .
len: 14
j_gene: TRBJ1-1

CDR3nt: TGCAGTGCTAGCGGTTTCGCGGAAGATACGCAGTATTTT
CDR3aa: CSASGFAEDTQYF
v_gene: TRBV20-1
abundance: many
d_gene: .
len: 13
j_gene: TRBJ2-3

CDR3nt: TGTGCCAGCAGCGTAGCCCCCACCCCCAGGGCTTCGGGAGGTAATGAGCAGTTCTTC
CDR3aa: CASSVAPTPRASGGNEQFF
v_gene: TRBV9
abundance: few
d_gene: TRBD2
len: 19
j_gene: TRBJ2-1

CDR3nt: TGTGCCAGCAGCACCGGGACTACCGGGATGGAGACCCAGTACTTC
CDR3aa: CASSTGTTGMETQYF
v_gene: TRBV5-6
abundance: few
d_gene: TRBD2
len: 15
j_gene: TRBJ2-5

CDR3nt: TGCAGTGCTCGGGTACAGGGATCTCAGCCCCAGCATTTT
CDR3aa: CSARVQGSQPQHF
v_gene: TRBV20-1
abundance: many
d_gene: .
len: 13
j_gene: TRBJ1-5

CDR3nt: TGTGCCAGCAACCAAGGACTAGCGGGAGGCTACGAGCAGTACTTC
CDR3aa: CASNQGLAGGYEQYF
v_gene: TRBV5-6
abundance: many
d_gene: TRBD2
len: 15
j_gene: TRBJ2-7

CDR3nt: TGTGCCAGCAGTAGGAGTCTCTCTGGGGCCAACGTCCTGACTTTC
CDR3aa: CASSRSLSGANVLTF
v_gene: TRBV6-1
abundance: many
d_gene: .
len: 15
j_gene: TRBJ2-6

CDR3nt: TGTGCCAGCAGTACCGGGACTCCTTCGGCTGGAAACACCATATATTTT
CDR3aa: CASSTGTPSAGNTIYF
v_gene: TRBV12-3/TRBV12-4
abundance: many
d_gene: .
len: 16
j_gene: TRBJ1-3

CDR3nt: TGTGCCAGCACAAGAGTGGCTATATTCTTATGTGCTAACTATGGCTACACCTTC
CDR3aa: CASTRVAIFLCANYGYTF
v_gene: TRBV7-2
abundance: .
d_gene: .
len: 18
j_gene: TRBJ1-2

CDR3nt: TGTGCCACCACCACGGACGGAAATGAAAAACTGTTTTTT
CDR3aa: CATTTDGNEKLFF
v_gene: TRBV15
abundance: many
d_gene: .
len: 13
j_gene: TRBJ1-4

CDR3nt: TGTGCCAGCAGCCCTGGGGGCGGGAGGGCTGGCGAGCAGTACTTC
CDR3aa: CASSPGGGRAGEQYF
v_gene: TRBV5-4
abundance: many
d_gene: TRBD2
len: 15
j_gene: TRBJ2-7

CDR3nt: TGCGCCAGCAGTGGGGTCTCCGTTAGGGACCGTCAAGATACGCAGTATTTT
CDR3aa: CASSGVSVRDRQDTQYF
v_gene: TRBV10-2
abundance: many
d_gene: .
len: 17
j_gene: TRBJ2-3

CDR3nt: TGCAGTGCCGATAGCGGGAGGGGGACCCGCACAGATACGCAGTATTTT
CDR3aa: CSADSGRGTRTDTQYF
v_gene: TRBV20-1
abundance: many
d_gene: TRBD2
len: 16
j_gene: TRBJ2-3

CDR3nt: TGTGCCAGCAGCCAAGTATTTAGGACAGGAATCTCTCAAGAGACCCAGTACTTC
CDR3aa: CASSQVFRTGISQETQYF
v_gene: TRBV3-1
abundance: .
d_gene: TRBD1
len: 18
j_gene: TRBJ2-5

CDR3nt: TGTGCCAGCAGCTTTGCGCGGACAGGGGGCGTGTGGGGTGCGACTAGCGGGCAAGAGACCCAGTACTTC
CDR3aa: CASSFARTGGVWGATSGQETQYF
v_gene: TRBV7-9
abundance: many
d_gene: .
len: 23
j_gene: TRBJ2-5

CDR3nt: TGTGCCAGCAGCTCGGGACTAGCGCAGACCTATAGCACAGATACGCAGTATTTT
CDR3aa: CASSSGLAQTYSTDTQYF
v_gene: TRBV11-3
abundance: many
d_gene: TRBD2
len: 18
j_gene: TRBJ2-3

CDR3nt: TGCGCCAGCAGCCAAAACATGGAGGGGGGTACTGAAGCTTTCTTT
CDR3aa: CASSQNMEGGTEAFF
v_gene: TRBV4-3
abundance: many
d_gene: .
len: 15
j_gene: TRBJ1-1

CDR3nt: TGCAGTGCTAGCGCCCCTAGCGAGACGAACACCGGGGAGCTGTTTTTT
CDR3aa: CSASAPSETNTGELFF
v_gene: TRBV20-1
abundance: many
d_gene: .
len: 16
j_gene: TRBJ2-2

CDR3nt: TGTGCCAGCAGTTACTCGCGGAATGAGCAGTTCTTC
CDR3aa: CASSYSRNEQFF
v_gene: TRBV6-6
abundance: many
d_gene: .
len: 12
j_gene: TRBJ2-1

CDR3nt: TGTGCCAGCAGCAACCTTCAGGGACCCTCTGGAAACACCATATATTTT
CDR3aa: CASSNLQGPSGNTIYF
v_gene: TRBV7-9
abundance: many
d_gene: .
len: 16
j_gene: TRBJ1-3

CDR3nt: TGCAGCGTTGAAGATAACCTCAGAGGGCGCACAGATACGCAGTATTTT
CDR3aa: CSVEDNLRGRTDTQYF
v_gene: TRBV29-1
abundance: many
d_gene: .
len: 16
j_gene: TRBJ2-3

CDR3nt: TGTGCCAGCACGTGGGTTGAAGGGGGTGGCTACGAGCAGTACTTC
CDR3aa: CASTWVEGGGYEQYF
v_gene: TRBV6-1
abundance: many
d_gene: .
len: 15
j_gene: TRBJ2-7

CDR3nt: TGTGCCATCAGTGGACTGCCCTCCTATGGCTACACCTTC
CDR3aa: CAISGLPSYGYTF
v_gene: TRBV10-3
abundance: many
d_gene: .
len: 13
j_gene: TRBJ1-2

CDR3nt: TGCAGTGCAGGGGACTTTAGGGGAGATACGCAGTGTTTT
CDR3aa: CSAGDFRGDTQCF
v_gene: TRBV20-1
abundance: once
d_gene: .
len: 13
j_gene: TRBJ2-3

CDR3nt: TGTGCCAGCAGTTTGTACTCCAACAATGAGCAGTTCTTC
CDR3aa: CASSLYSNNEQFF
v_gene: TRBV12-3/TRBV12-4
abundance: many
d_gene: .
len: 13
j_gene: TRBJ2-1

CDR3nt: TGTGCCAGCGGCGAGTCCGGCGTGACCCAGTACTTC
CDR3aa: CASGESGVTQYF
v_gene: TRBV9
abundance: .
d_gene: .
len: 12
j_gene: TRBJ2-5

CDR3nt: TGTGCCAGCAGCTTAGAGAGGATCTCCTATAATTCACCCCTCCACTTT
CDR3aa: CASSLERISYNSPLHF
v_gene: TRBV7-8
abundance: .
d_gene: .
len: 16
j_gene: TRBJ1-6

CDR3nt: TGTGCCAGTAGTATTTTTTTGGCTAGCGGGAGGATTGCAGCCCACAATGAGCAGTTCTTC
CDR3aa: CASSIFLASGRIAAHNEQFF
v_gene: TRBV19
abundance: many
d_gene: TRBD2
len: 20
j_gene: TRBJ2-1